These T cell receptor beta chains were read from a single sample in a study of tumor-infiltrating lymphocytes in localized non-small cell lung cancer. Produced via immunoSEQ multiplex PCR; TCRdb's table is partial and in-frame only. The table includes approximately 15,000 clones, approximately 70% detected once. The sequenced sample was lung tumor tissue. The receptors were sampled from a human donor with non-small cell lung cancer. Both conserved end residues are part of each CDR3. Fields, in order: clone size, D gene, J gene, V gene, CDR3 DNA, CDR3 protein. D genes are given only for firm matches. Size values are once, few and many counts, or a class for expanded clones, and some rows have none.

NA	TRBD2	TRBJ2-2	TRBV9	TGTGCCAGCAGCAAGGGACTAGCGAACACCGGGGAGCTGTTTTTT	CASSKGLANTGELFF
NA	NA	TRBJ2-4	TRBV20-1	TGCAGTGCTATAGCCAAAAACATTCAGTACTTC	CSAIAKNIQYF
NA	NA	TRBJ2-2	TRBV5-4	TGTGCCAGCAGCCTGGGACATACCTTCACCGGGGAGCTGTTTTTT	CASSLGHTFTGELFF
NA	NA	TRBJ1-3	TRBV4-2	TGTGCCAGCAGCCAAGCACAAGCTAACTCTGGAAACACCATATATTTT	CASSQAQANSGNTIYF
NA	NA	TRBJ1-5	TRBV2	TGTGCCAGCAGTCCGGGGCTATGGCAGCCCCAGCATTTT	CASSPGLWQPQHF
NA	NA	TRBJ1-5	TRBV14	TGTGCCAGCAGCCAAGAGGGCAGGGCGAGGCAGCCCCAGCATTTT	CASSQEGRARQPQHF
few	NA	TRBJ1-5	TRBV2	TGTGCCAGCAGTCCCTTAAGCAGAGTCCAGCCCCAGCATTTT	CASSPLSRVQPQHF
medium-sized	NA	TRBJ1-4	TRBV28	TGTGCCAGCAGTCCGGGGACACGTAATGAAAAACTGTTTTTT	CASSPGTRNEKLFF
NA	TRBD2	TRBJ2-3	TRBV6-5	TGTGCCAGCAGTCGGTCGTCTAGCGGGGGAGGAGAGTATTTT	CASSRSSSGGGEYF
NA	NA	TRBJ1-2	TRBV27	TGTGCCAGCAGTTCGGCCGGATGGGGGATCGGAGGCTACACCTTC	CASSSAGWGIGGYTF
NA	TRBD1	TRBJ1-1	TRBV4-1	TGCGCCAGCAGCCAAAAACCGGGACAGGGTATCACTGAAGCTTTCTTT	CASSQKPGQGITEAFF
few	NA	TRBJ1-1	TRBV14	TGTGCCAGCAGCCAAGATCGGGGGATGAGAGCTTTCTTT	CASSQDRGMRAFF
NA	NA	TRBJ2-3	TRBV9	TGTGCCAGCACTCTAGATGGCTTTGCGGCAGATACGCAGTATTTT	CASTLDGFAADTQYF
NA	TRBD2	TRBJ2-7	TRBV6-5	TGTGCCAGCAGTTACATCGGACTAGCAAGCTCCTACGAGCAGTACTTC	CASSYIGLASSYEQYF
few	NA	TRBJ1-5	TRBV30	TGTGCCTGGAGTGGAGGGGCCAATCAGCCCCAGCATTTT	CAWSGGANQPQHF
NA	NA	TRBJ1-5	TRBV29-1	TGCAGCGTTGCCAGAGGGAGGGGCGATCAGCCCCAGCATTTT	CSVARGRGDQPQHF
NA	NA	TRBJ1-2	TRBV4-2	TGTGCCAGCAGAAACACCATGTCGGGGAGTTATGGCTACACCTTC	CASRNTMSGSYGYTF
NA	TRBD2	TRBJ2-7	TRBV5-1	TGCGCCAGCAGCCCTGGACTAGCGGGGACCTACGAGCAGTACTTC	CASSPGLAGTYEQYF
NA	NA	TRBJ1-3	TRBV15	TGTGCCACCAGCAGAGATGCGGGGGGATACTCTGGAAACACCATATATTTT	CATSRDAGGYSGNTIYF
NA	TRBD1	TRBJ2-7	TRBV2	TGTGCCAGCAGTAGGGGACAGTTTAGCGAGCAGTACTTC	CASSRGQFSEQYF
once	NA	TRBJ1-2	TRBV28	TGTGCCAGCAGTTCGGACAGTACCTATGGCTACACCTTC	CASSSDSTYGYTF
NA	NA	TRBJ1-5	TRBV29-1	TGCAGCGTCACTGGGGGGCTTAATCAGCCCCAGCATTTT	CSVTGGLNQPQHF
NA	NA	TRBJ1-2	TRBV27	TGTGCCACCAGCGACACCTATGGCTACACCTTC	CATSDTYGYTF
NA	NA	TRBJ1-2	TRBV25-1	TGTGCCAGCAGTGAGTTTGCTAACTATGGCTACACCTTC	CASSEFANYGYTF
NA	TRBD1	TRBJ2-7	TRBV5-1	TGCGCCAGCAGCTTGGGACTCGGACAGGCGACTCCCTACGAGCAGTACTTC	CASSLGLGQATPYEQYF
NA	NA	TRBJ2-7	TRBV18	TGTGCCAGCTCACCACAAGAGAGCGACGGTTACTACGAGCAGTACTTC	CASSPQESDGYYEQYF
NA	NA	TRBJ2-7	TRBV7-2	TGTGCCAGCAGCGAGGCCGGGTCCAGCTCCTACGAGCAGTACTTC	CASSEAGSSSYEQYF
NA	NA	TRBJ1-4	TRBV29-1	TGCAGCGTTTTGGTGTCCCAGGGGCCGGTGAGGGCTAATGAAAAACTGTTTTTT	CSVLVSQGPVRANEKLFF
NA	NA	TRBJ1-1	TRBV7-8	TGTGCCAGCAGCTTAGCGGACCTGAACACTGAAGCTTTCTTT	CASSLADLNTEAFF
NA	NA	TRBJ1-1	TRBV7-9	TGTGCCAGCAGCTTAGAGGGTTGGAGCACTGAAGCTTTCTTT	CASSLEGWSTEAFF
NA	NA	TRBJ2-5	TRBV10-1	TGCGCCAGCAGTGAGTCGAGTGGGGTCCAAGAGACCCAGTACTTC	CASSESSGVQETQYF
NA	NA	TRBJ1-2	TRBV5-1	TGCGCCAGCAGCCTGGACGGACCTAACTATGGCTACACCTTC	CASSLDGPNYGYTF